This passage covers 27 T cell receptor beta chains from one sample sequenced in a study of shared clonotypes between healthy human individuals. The protocol was immunoSEQ multiplex PCR, while the TCRdb copy is restricted to in-frame clones and leaves out a portion. The table shows some 1,100,000 clones, with approximately 78% occurring only once. Sequencing was performed on memory CD4+ T cells from PBMCs. Described subset: CD45RA-negative fraction. The receptors derive from a man aged 18 to 30 in good health. Some clones in this sample may be carry-over from other donors' samples.

This clone occurred a few times. The rearrangement joins TRBV5-1 to TRBJ2-5; 8 nucleotides align to TRBD2. Germline V gene lookup returns CDR1 SGHRS and CDR2 YFSETQ. The CDR3 runs 13 residues. J gave up 5 bases and V 4 bases, and 4 bases lay outside the gene matches. CDR3 sequence reads: CASSREGPETQYF. The CDR3 nucleotides read TGCGCCAGCAGCCGGGAGGGCCCGGAGACCCAGTACTTC.

This clone was seen repeatedly, ten times or more. This chain's CDR3 is CASSAGGSRNTEAFF. The CDR3 nucleotides are TGTGCCAGCAGTGCGGGGGGTTCCCGGAACACTGAAGCTTTCTTT. V and J are TRBV13 and TRBJ1-1, with D perhaps matching TRBD1 (5 bases). The germline gives CDR1 PRHDT, CDR2 FYEKMQ (reference sequence). V lost 6 bases, J lost 1 base, and 15 bases lay in between. The CDR3 has 15 amino acids.

The genes are TRBV7-3 and TRBJ2-1; D tentatively fits TRBD1 or TRBD2 (5 bases each). The germline V gene encodes CDR1 SGHTA and CDR2 FQGTGA. Trimming took 6 bases from V and 4 from J, leaving 10 bases between them. This CDR3 contains 13 residues. The CDR3 nucleotides are TGTGCCAGCAGTTCTGGGACGTACAATGAGCAGTTCTTC. Translated: CASSSGTYNEQFF.

This sequence joins TRBV11-3 and TRBJ2-2; TRBD2 aligns across 9 bases. The germline CDR1 and CDR2 sequences are SGHNT and YENEEA. Trimming took 6 bases from V and 7 from J; bases not matched to a gene: 12. The CDR3 totals 16 residues. CDR3 DNA sequence: TGTGCCAGCAGTTCTTATAGCGGGAGTCCCGGCGGGGAGCTGTTTTTT. Its protein is CASSSYSGSPGGELFF.

The chain links TRBV2 to TRBJ2-7; TRBD1 agrees at 8 bases. The germline V gene encodes CDR1 SNHLY and CDR2 FYNNEI. CDR3 length: 15 amino acids. V shed 11 bases, J shed 0 bases, and the junction held 12 bases outside the gene matches. The CDR3: CAASRQGPSSYEQYF. The CDR3 DNA reads TGTGCCGCCTCCCGACAGGGGCCGAGCTCCTACGAGCAGTACTTC.

This chain's CDR3 is CASSKAGQGNYNEQFF. The CDR3 nucleotides are TGTGCCAGCAGCAAGGCCGGACAGGGCAACTACAATGAGCAGTTCTTC. This chain connects TRBV5-4 to TRBJ2-1; the match to TRBD1 covers 8 bases. The CDR3 consists of 16 residues. V lost 4 bases to trimming and J lost 3 bases; unmatched junction nucleotides: 9. The germline CDR1 and CDR2 sequences are SGHNT and YYREEE (reference sequence).

V is TRBV5-4 and J is TRBJ2-7, with TRBD2 matching over 10 bases. The ends lost 4 bases at V and 4 bases at J; junction bases unmatched: 5. There are 14 residues in the CDR3. Per germline, CDR1 SGHNT and CDR2 YYREEE (reference sequence). Here the CDR3 reads CASSRGTSAYEQYF. CDR3 coding DNA: TGTGCCAGCAGCCGCGGGACTAGCGCTTACGAGCAGTACTTC.

The gene calls are TRBV5-1 and TRBJ1-1; D is ambiguous. The V gene lost 4 bases and the J gene lost 6 bases, with 16 bases spanning the gap. The CDR3 is 14 residues long. CDR1 and CDR2 from the germline V gene are SGHRS and YFSETQ. CDR3 protein: CASSPEMDGPEAFF. The CDR3 DNA follows: TGCGCCAGCAGCCCCGAAATGGACGGCCCTGAAGCTTTCTTT.

In DNA, the CDR3 is TGTGCCAGCAGCTCCTGGACATCGGAGACCCAGTACTTC. Protein sequence: CASSSWTSETQYF. The genes are TRBV11-2 and TRBJ2-5; TRBD1 might be the D (5 bases). V lost 4 bases to trimming and J lost 5 bases, with 11 bases between them. In germline, CDR1 is SGHAT, CDR2 FQNNGV. This CDR3 is built from 13 residues.

This clone has more than one count but fewer than ten. At one of its ends the junction is not consistent with the germline gene, which may arise from a read error. The chain carries TRBV2 and TRBJ2-7; TRBD1 is a possible D gene (5 bases). The CDR3 totals 12 residues. Germline lookup yields CDR1 SNHLY and CDR2 FYNNEI. CDR3 in amino acids: CASSEGAYEQYF. In nucleotides, the CDR3 is TGTGCCAGCAGCGAAGGGGCCTACGAGCAGTACTTC.

In this sample, this clone turned up a few times. V and J are TRBV28 and TRBJ2-3, with 7 bases identical to TRBD1. The CDR3 sequence is 12 residues long. V gave up 11 bases and J gave up 4 bases; unmatched junction bases: 6. Looked up from germline, CDR1 is MDHEN and CDR2 is SYDVKM. CDR3 bases: TGTGCCGTCTCGACAGGGTCAGATACGCAGTATTTT. As protein: CAVSTGSDTQYF.

Points on this clone: A clone one base away is much larger, so this may be a read error. This chain links TRBV7-2 with TRBJ2-7, with 12 bases that match TRBD1. Losses at the gene ends were 1 base for V and 4 bases for J; bases not matched to a gene: 2. The CDR3 runs to 15 residues. The V gene's germline CDR1 is SGHTA and CDR2 FQGNSA. Written as DNA, the CDR3 is TGTGCCAGCAGCTTAGGGGACAGGGGGCGGTACGAGCAGTACTTC. Protein product: CASSLGDRGRYEQYF.

J is TRBJ1-6 and V is TRBV6-5; D is perhaps TRBD1 (6 bases). CDR3 length: 14 amino acids. Trimming shortened V by 10 bases and J by 2 bases, and 12 bases separated the two germline ends. Germline CDR1 and CDR2: MNHEY and SVGAGI. This CDR3 reads CATTGATYNSPLHF. The DNA for the CDR3 is TGTGCCACCACGGGGGCAACCTATAATTCACCCCTCCACTTT.

This sequence joins TRBV19 and TRBJ2-2, with TRBD2 identical over 9 bases. The CDR3 runs 16 residues. Germline values: CDR1 LNHDA, CDR2 SQIVND (reference sequence). Trimming at V came to 6 bases and at J to 4 bases, leaving 9 bases not matched to a gene. For the CDR3, the DNA is TGTGCCAGTAGCCTCGGAGCGGGAGGTGTCACCGGGGAGCTGTTTTTT. Its protein is CASSLGAGGVTGELFF.

The chain links TRBV7-2 to TRBJ2-7; no reliable D call. V was shortened by 1 base and J by 1 base, with 5 bases between the two germline ends. Germline V CDR1 and CDR2: SGHTA, FQGNSA. CDR3 size: 13 residues. The CDR3 DNA reads as TGTGCCAGCAGCTTAGAAAGGTCCTACGAGCAGTACTTC. Encoded protein: CASSLERSYEQYF.

This chain links TRBV11-2 with TRBJ2-5; D possibly corresponds to TRBD1 (5 bases). The last part of the DNA fits TRBJ2-7 better; the J call may be wrong. Germline V CDR1 and CDR2: SGHAT, FQNNGV. The CDR3 sequence is 16 residues long. The CDR3 nucleotides are TGTGCCAGCAGCTTAGTAGGTCGGACACATAACTACGAGCAGTACTTC. It yields the protein CASSLVGRTHNYEQYF.

The V and J genes are TRBV7-9 and TRBJ1-3; 7 bases match TRBD1. This CDR3 has 16 residues. The V and J ends lost 4 bases and 4 bases, in that order; junction bases with no gene match: 10. From germline, CDR1 is SEHNR and CDR2 FQNEAQ (reference sequence). The CDR3 reads CASSYGRGLEGNTIYF. For the CDR3, the DNA is TGTGCCAGCAGCTACGGAAGGGGGCTGGAAGGAAACACCATATATTTT.

This clone was observed once. The identical CDR3 is also encoded by other nucleotide sequences in the sample. V and J are TRBV5-1 and TRBJ2-1, with TRBD2 matching 7 bases. V trimming: 0 bases; J trimming: 2 bases; junction bases outside the gene matches: 5. Germline V lookup: CDR1 SGHRS, CDR2 YFSETQ. The CDR3 spans 16 residues. Written as DNA, the CDR3 is TGCGCCAGCAGCTTGGCCGCTAGCGGAGCCTACAATGAGCAGTTCTTC. It specifies CASSLAASGAYNEQFF.

As concerns this clone: At one boundary the junction diverges from the germline segment, which might be a read error. The chain is built from TRBV5-1 and TRBJ1-1, with 8 nucleotides matching TRBD1. In germline, CDR1 is SGHRS, CDR2 YFSETQ. CDR3 size: 14 residues. The CDR3 DNA sequence: TGCGCCGGCAGCTTGGACAGGGTGGACACTGAAGCTTTCTTT. As protein: CAGSLDRVDTEAFF.

This rearrangement joins TRBV5-1 to TRBJ2-3; 7 bases map to TRBD1. Germline assignment: CDR1 SGHRS and CDR2 YFSETQ. The length of the CDR3 is 13 residues. V lost 7 bases to trimming and J lost 1 base; unmatched junction nucleotides: 3. The CDR3: CASRQGRTDTQYF. CDR3 DNA sequence: TGCGCCAGCCGACAGGGTCGCACAGATACGCAGTATTTT.

This chain links TRBV19 with TRBJ2-6, with 8 bases lining up with TRBD2. From germline, CDR1 is LNHDA and CDR2 SQIVND (reference sequence). Losses at the gene ends were 8 bases for V and 4 bases for J; bases not matched to a gene: 10. This CDR3 contains 16 residues. CDR3 loop: CASARGGGPGANVLTF. DNA for the CDR3: TGTGCCAGTGCCCGGGGGGGAGGGCCAGGGGCCAACGTCCTGACTTTC.

The V call is TRBV6-1, the J call TRBJ2-3; D is possibly TRBD2 (6 bases). Trimming stripped 1 base from V and 6 bases from J, with 11 bases between. This CDR3 spans 14 amino acids. CDR1 and CDR2 from the germline V gene are MNHNS and SASEGT. The chain's CDR3 is CASSEGGGGDTQYF. The DNA for the CDR3 is TGTGCCAGCAGTGAAGGGGGAGGCGGGGATACGCAGTATTTT.

This chain links TRBV11-1 with TRBJ2-5; 12 bases agree with TRBD2. The V and J ends lost 5 bases and 2 bases, in that order; junction bases with no gene match: 6. Germline V gene sequence: CDR1 SGHAT, CDR2 FQDESV (reference sequence). The CDR3 has 16 amino acids. CDR3 sequence (DNA): TGTGCCAGCAGCCCCAGACTAGCGGGAGCACAAGAGACCCAGTACTTC. This codes for CASSPRLAGAQETQYF.

The V gene is TRBV5-4, the J gene TRBJ2-2; the match to TRBD2 covers 10 bases. The CDR3 sequence is 15 residues long. Per the germline V gene, CDR1 is SGHNT and CDR2 is YYREEE (reference sequence). After removal of 3 bases from V and 4 bases from J, the junction contained 3 bases not matched to a gene. The CDR3 bases are TGTGCCAGCAGCTACAGCGGGAGGGGCACCGGGGAGCTGTTTTTT. Translated, it gives CASSYSGRGTGELFF.

Remarks on this clone: This may arise from a read error, as a much more abundant clone is one base away. This chain uses TRBV2 with TRBJ1-1; D gene unclear. CDR1 SNHLY and CDR2 FYNNEI come from the germline V gene. This CDR3 spans 12 amino acids. Trimming took 3 bases from V and 3 from J, leaving 5 bases between them. CDR3 nucleotide sequence: TGTGCCAGCAGTGATGGAGACACTGAAGCTTTCTTT. It yields the protein CASSDGDTEAFF.

The chain recombines TRBV11-2 with TRBJ1-2; perhaps TRBD1 as D (5 bases). The length of the CDR3 is 15 residues. V dropped 1 base and J dropped 1 base, with 10 bases sitting between them. Looked up from germline, CDR1 is SGHAT and CDR2 is FQNNGV. The CDR3 sequence is CASSLGGPLNYGYTF. Written as DNA, the CDR3 is TGTGCCAGCAGCTTAGGGGGACCGCTTAACTATGGCTACACCTTC.

The rearrangement joins TRBV7-9 to TRBJ2-1; D remains unclear. Per the germline V gene, CDR1 is SEHNR and CDR2 is FQNEAQ (reference sequence). The V end lost 3 bases, the J end lost 3 bases, and 12 bases lay between the germline ends. The CDR3 consists of 15 residues. CDR3 nucleotide sequence: TGTGCCAGCAGCTTGAACAGTCCAGTCTACAATGAGCAGTTCTTC. Translation gives CASSLNSPVYNEQFF.